This T cell receptor beta chain came from a study of cytomegalovirus exposure and HLA in healthy donors. General study findings and limits: According to a later analysis, most TCR beta chains associated with CMV appeared HLA-restricted. When analyzed later, a missense DCLRE1C variant was found to be linked to TCR beta V- and J-gene trimming. The only immune exposure information that was available was CMV serostatus. When a later analysis was performed, an Asian-associated ancestry cluster reportedly had fewer N-insertions than the roughly 630-donor mean.

Both 60 Vbeta primers and 13 Jbeta primers went into the PCR. Using immunoSEQ multiplex PCR, the repertoire was profiled, and TCRdb retains in-frame clones only, with some absent. The table includes about 120,000 clones, 50% to 65% detected once. Germline loops: CDR1 SGHNT, CDR2 YYREEE (reference sequence). The length of the CDR3 is 13 residues. V lost 4 bases to trimming and J lost 9 bases, with 13 bases between them. This clone was recorded only once. Antigen specificity is unknown. Sequencing was done on a sample of PBMCs. J is TRBJ2-2 and V is TRBV5-4, with D possibly TRBD2 on 6 matching bases. The receptor was derived from a man aged 40-55 years in good health and CMV-seropositive. The CDR3 sequence: CASSPSSDRELFF. The CDR3, as DNA: TGTGCCAGCAGCCCTTCTAGCGATCGGGAGCTGTTTTTT.